Included here is one TCR beta chain sequence, with context. The target antigen is unknown. Libraries were prepared by immunoSEQ multiplex PCR; TCRdb keeps only in-frame clonotypes and omits some of them. The sample carries 150,000 to 200,000 clones, almost 95% recorded once. This sample was taken from a study of T cell responses to AZD1222 COVID-19 vaccine. General study findings and limits: Donors were chiefly white British, with a greater number of females, and clonal diversity was perhaps underestimated.

V was cut by 2 bases and J by 10 bases, with 15 bases left in between. Germline lookup yields CDR1 MNHEY and CDR2 SVGEGT. The CDR3 is made up of 15 amino acids. The sequence derives from an adult in good health. Specimen: peripheral blood, collected on day 0 of AZD1222 vaccination. This chain links TRBV6-2 or TRBV6-3 with TRBJ1-6; possibly TRBD1 for D (5 bases). The CDR3 spells CASSYETVVGSPLHF. The CDR3 DNA is TGTGCCAGCAGTTACGAGACAGTGGTTGGGTCACCCCTCCACTTT.